This T cell receptor (beta chain) stems from a study of T cells after somatic rescue of genetic block. The V gene's germline CDR1 is LNHDA and CDR2 SQIVND (reference sequence). The CDR3 sequence is 12 residues long. With 1 base removed from V and 4 bases from J, the gap between germline ends came to 4 bases. TCRdb's table, derived via immunoSEQ multiplex PCR, lists solely in-frame clones and lacks some. The repertoire holds 50,000 to 60,000 clones, approximately 96% seen once, with more than 0.075% in the top ten. The sequence came from a child less than two years old. Specimen: peripheral blood mononuclear cells (PBMCs). The rearrangement uses TRBV19 and TRBJ1-2; D is undetermined. CDR3 amino acids: CASSIVSYGYTF. DNA of the CDR3: TGTGCCAGTAGTATAGTCAGCTATGGCTACACCTTC.